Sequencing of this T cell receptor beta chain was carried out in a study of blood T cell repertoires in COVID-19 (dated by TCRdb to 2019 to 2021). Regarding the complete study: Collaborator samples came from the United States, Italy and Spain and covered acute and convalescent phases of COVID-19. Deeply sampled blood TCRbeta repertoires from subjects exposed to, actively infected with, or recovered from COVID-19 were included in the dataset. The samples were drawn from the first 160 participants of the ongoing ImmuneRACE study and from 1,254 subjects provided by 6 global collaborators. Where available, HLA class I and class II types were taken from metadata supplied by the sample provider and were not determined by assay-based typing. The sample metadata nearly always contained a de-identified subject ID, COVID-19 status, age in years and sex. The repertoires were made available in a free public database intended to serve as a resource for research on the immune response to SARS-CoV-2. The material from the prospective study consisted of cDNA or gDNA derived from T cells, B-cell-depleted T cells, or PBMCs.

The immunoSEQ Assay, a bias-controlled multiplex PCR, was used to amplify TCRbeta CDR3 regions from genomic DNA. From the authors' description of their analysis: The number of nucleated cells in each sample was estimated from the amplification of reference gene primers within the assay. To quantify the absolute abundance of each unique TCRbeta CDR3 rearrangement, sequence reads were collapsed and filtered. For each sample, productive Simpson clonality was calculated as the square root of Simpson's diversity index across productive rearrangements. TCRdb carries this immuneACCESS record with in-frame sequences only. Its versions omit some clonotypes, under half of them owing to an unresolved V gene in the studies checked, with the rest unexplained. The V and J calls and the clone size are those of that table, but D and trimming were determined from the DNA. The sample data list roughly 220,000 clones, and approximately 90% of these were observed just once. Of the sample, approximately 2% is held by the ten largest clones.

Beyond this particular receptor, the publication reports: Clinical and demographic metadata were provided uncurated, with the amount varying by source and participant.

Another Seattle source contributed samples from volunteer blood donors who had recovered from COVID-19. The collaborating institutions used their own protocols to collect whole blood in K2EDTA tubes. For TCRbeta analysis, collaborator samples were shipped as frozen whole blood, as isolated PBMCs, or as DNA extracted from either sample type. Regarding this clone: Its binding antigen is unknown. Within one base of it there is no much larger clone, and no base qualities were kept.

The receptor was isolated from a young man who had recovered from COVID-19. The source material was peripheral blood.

The CDR3 is CASSLVQDTEAFF. At the DNA level, the sequence is TGTGCCAGCAGCTTAGTACAGGACACTGAAGCTTTCTTT. The V gene is TRBV7-2 and the J gene is TRBJ1-1; perhaps TRBD1 is the D gene, with 5 bases matching. From the cysteine up to the phenylalanine, the CDR3 has a length of 13 residues. The entry retains the CDR3 DNA only, 39 bases that are in frame from base 1. CDR1 is given as SGHTA and CDR2 as FQGNSA, both from the germline V gene. V is shortened by 1 base, J by 3 bases, and the region joining them spans 6 bases.